This T cell receptor (beta chain) was recorded in a study of blood T cell repertoires in COVID-19 (dated by TCRdb to 2020 to 2022). About the study as a whole: Collaborator samples came from the United States, Italy and Spain and covered acute and convalescent phases of COVID-19. The prospective study material was composed of cDNA or gDNA derived from T cells, B-cell-depleted T cells, or PBMCs. The dataset comprised deeply sampled blood TCRbeta repertoires from subjects exposed to, actively infected with, or recovered from COVID-19. The repertoires were released in a freely available public database intended as a resource for research on the immune response to SARS-CoV-2. Samples came from the ongoing ImmuneRACE study (first 160 participants) plus 1,254 subjects from 6 global collaborators. A de-identified subject ID, COVID-19 status, age in years and sex were almost always included in the sample metadata. Where available, HLA class I and class II types were obtained from metadata supplied by the sample provider rather than from assay-based typing. Study-wide conclusions, independent of this receptor: How much clinical and demographic metadata was included differed by source and by participant, and the metadata was provided uncurated.

The immunoSEQ Assay, a bias-controlled multiplex PCR, was used to amplify TCRbeta CDR3 regions from genomic DNA. On the authors' methods: Nucleated cell counts per sample were estimated from amplification of reference gene primers within the assay. To quantify the absolute abundance of each unique TCRbeta CDR3 rearrangement, sequence reads were collapsed and filtered. For each sample, productive Simpson clonality was calculated by taking the square root of Simpson's diversity index across productive rearrangements. The table was pulled from immuneACCESS by TCRdb, which kept in-frame rearrangements only. Such tables lose some clones; where checked, under half of the loss comes from unresolved V genes, and the rest has no known cause. The V and J calls and clone size are taken from that table; D and trimming were inferred from the DNA. Within this sample are 300,000 to 400,000 clones, with roughly 90% of them counted one time only. The ten largest account for around 2.7% of the sample.

For CDR1 and CDR2, the germline V gene lists LGHNA and YNFKEQ. There are 18 amino acids in the CDR3, from cysteine to phenylalanine inclusive. Only the CDR3 DNA is retained, 54 bases long and in frame from the first base. The germline V and J ends show losses of 2 bases and 2 bases respectively, and no gene match explains 13 bases of the junction. With respect to this clone: Its antigen is currently not known. No much larger clone is present one base from it, and per-base qualities are unavailable.

Enrolling through a virtual design, the prospective study's participants ranged in age from roughly 18 to 100 years and lived across some 23 United States geographic areas. In the prospective study, participants were assigned to cohorts based on the clinical history participants reported in a screening survey and a study questionnaire. Recovered participants in ImmuneRACE Cohort 3 were defined as having two consecutive negative NP/OP PCR tests, clearance from a healthcare professional, or resolution of symptoms. In the prospective study, mobile phlebotomists collected whole blood, serum and a nasopharyngeal or oropharyngeal swab from each participant. Prospective study participants could optionally give additional blood draws and questionnaires over an approximately two-month period. Prospective study blood samples were shipped either frozen or at room temperature before DNA extraction.

The chain employs TRBV4-2 and TRBJ2-5, and 8 junction bases match TRBD2. The specimen was PBMCs or T cells enriched from blood (not recorded which). The clonotype originates from a man between 60 and 70 years old who had recovered from COVID-19. The nucleotides read TGTGCCAGCAGCCAACGGGGAACGGGGGGGTCGGTACAAGAGACCCAGTACTTC. Translated, it gives CASSQRGTGGSVQETQYF.